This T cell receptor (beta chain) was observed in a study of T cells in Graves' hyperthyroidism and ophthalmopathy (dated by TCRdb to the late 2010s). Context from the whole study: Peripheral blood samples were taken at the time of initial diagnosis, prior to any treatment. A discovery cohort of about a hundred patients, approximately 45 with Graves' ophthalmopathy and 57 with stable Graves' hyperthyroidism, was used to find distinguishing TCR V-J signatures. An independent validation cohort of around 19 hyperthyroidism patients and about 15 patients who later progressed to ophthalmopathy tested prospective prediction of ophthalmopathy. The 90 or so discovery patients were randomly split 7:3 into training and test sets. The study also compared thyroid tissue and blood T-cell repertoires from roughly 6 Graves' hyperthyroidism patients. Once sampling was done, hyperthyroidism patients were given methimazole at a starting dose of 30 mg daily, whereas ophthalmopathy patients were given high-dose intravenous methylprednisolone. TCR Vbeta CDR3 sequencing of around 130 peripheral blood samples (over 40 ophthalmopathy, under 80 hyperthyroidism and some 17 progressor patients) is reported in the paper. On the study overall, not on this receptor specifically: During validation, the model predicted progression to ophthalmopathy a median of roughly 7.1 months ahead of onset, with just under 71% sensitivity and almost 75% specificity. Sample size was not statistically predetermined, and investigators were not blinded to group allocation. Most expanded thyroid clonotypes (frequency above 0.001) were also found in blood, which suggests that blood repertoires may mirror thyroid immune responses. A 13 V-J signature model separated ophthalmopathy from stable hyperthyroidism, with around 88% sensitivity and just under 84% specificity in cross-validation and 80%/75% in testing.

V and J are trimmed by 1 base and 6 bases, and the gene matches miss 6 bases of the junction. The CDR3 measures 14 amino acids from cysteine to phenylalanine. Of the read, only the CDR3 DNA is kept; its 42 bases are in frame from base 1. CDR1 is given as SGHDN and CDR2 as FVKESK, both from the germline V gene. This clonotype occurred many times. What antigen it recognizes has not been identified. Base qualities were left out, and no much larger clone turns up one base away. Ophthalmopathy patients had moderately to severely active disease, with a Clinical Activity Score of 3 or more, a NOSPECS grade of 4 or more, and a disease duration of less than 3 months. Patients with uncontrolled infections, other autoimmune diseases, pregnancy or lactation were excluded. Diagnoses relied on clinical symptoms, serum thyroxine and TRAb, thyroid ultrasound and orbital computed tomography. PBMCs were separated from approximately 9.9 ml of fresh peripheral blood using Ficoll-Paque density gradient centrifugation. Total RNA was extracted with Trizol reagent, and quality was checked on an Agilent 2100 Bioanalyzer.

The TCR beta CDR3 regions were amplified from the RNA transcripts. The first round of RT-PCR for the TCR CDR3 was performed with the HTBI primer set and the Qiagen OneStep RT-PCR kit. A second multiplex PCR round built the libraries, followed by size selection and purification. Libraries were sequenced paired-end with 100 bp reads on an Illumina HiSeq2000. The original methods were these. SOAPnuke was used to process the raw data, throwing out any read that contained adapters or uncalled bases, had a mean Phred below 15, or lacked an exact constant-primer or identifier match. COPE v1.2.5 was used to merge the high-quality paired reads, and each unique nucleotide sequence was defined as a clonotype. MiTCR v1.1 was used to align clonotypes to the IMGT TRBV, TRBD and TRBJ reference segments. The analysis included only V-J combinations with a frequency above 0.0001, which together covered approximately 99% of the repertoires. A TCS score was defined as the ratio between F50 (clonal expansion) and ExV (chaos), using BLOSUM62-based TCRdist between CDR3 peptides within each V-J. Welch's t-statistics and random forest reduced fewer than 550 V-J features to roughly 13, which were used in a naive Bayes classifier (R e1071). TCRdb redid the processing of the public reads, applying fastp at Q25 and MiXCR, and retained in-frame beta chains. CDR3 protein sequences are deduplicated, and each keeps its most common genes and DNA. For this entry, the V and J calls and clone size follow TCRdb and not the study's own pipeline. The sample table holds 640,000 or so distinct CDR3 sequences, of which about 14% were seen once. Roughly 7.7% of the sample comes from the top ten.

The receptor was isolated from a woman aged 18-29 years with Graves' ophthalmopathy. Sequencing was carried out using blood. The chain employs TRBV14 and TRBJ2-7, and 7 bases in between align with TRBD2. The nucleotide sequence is TGTGCCAGCAGCCAAGCGGCGGGGGTGAGCGAGCAGTACTTC. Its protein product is CASSQAAGVSEQYF.